This T cell receptor beta chain was obtained from a study of CD8 T cells in Susac syndrome (dated by TCRdb to the late 2010s). Regarding the complete study: Of the Susac syndrome patients who were sequenced, more than 5 had clinically active disease and about eight were in clinical remission. At blood withdrawal, Susac syndrome patients were either therapy-naive, taking corticosteroids (in some cases with IVIg as well), or taking IVIg alone. Repertoire sequencing was used to test whether CD8+ T cell activation and differentiation in Susac syndrome was antigen driven.

Peripheral blood CD8+ and CD4+ T cells from healthy donors, Susac syndrome patients and multiple sclerosis patients were profiled by high-throughput TCR beta sequencing. The Susac syndrome patients fulfilled recently defined diagnostic criteria for either definite or probable disease. CD8+ TEMRA cells were enriched by FACS, while bulk CD8+ and CD4+ T cells were purified by magnetic negative isolation. Blood was drawn into EDTA tubes, processed within 24 hours, and PBMCs were isolated by density gradient centrifugation. PBMCs destined for TCR sequencing were cryopreserved in liquid nitrogen and later thawed in a 37 °C water bath. A purity of at least 90% was achieved for sorted or isolated CD4+, CD8+ and CD8+ TEMRA cells. RNA was extracted using the RNeasy kit, and roughly 0.45 to 1 microgram was reverse transcribed with random hexamers. The immunoSEQ multiplex PCR assay, which covers 54 Vbeta and 13 Jbeta segments, was used to amplify TCR beta CDR3 regions. Bias from PCR amplification was corrected by using a synthetic template baseline for primer optimization and for computational correction. Per the authors' processing: Reads were annotated to V, D and J genes according to IMGT and were analyzed with immunoSEQ Analyzer, with only productive sequences retained. To calculate clonality, Shannon entropy was normalized by log2 of the number of productive unique sequences and then subtracted from one. Public and private clones were assessed among the 100 most prevalent clones of each patient and control. Susac-specific clones were defined as absent from healthy and MS cohorts, over a thousand published viral clones and other ImmuneACCESS disease sequences. The public sequencing data were trimmed at Q25 with fastp and processed into clonotypes with MiXCR by TCRdb, which kept only in-frame beta chains. Under each unique CDR3 protein, matching rows form one entry showing the most common genes and DNA. V and J calls and clone size were set by TCRdb, not the authors. The sample has some 160,000 distinct CDR3 sequences on record, nearly 97% of them singletons. The ten largest make up over 0.075% of the sample.

V is shortened by 0 bases, J by 8 bases, and the region joining them spans 10 bases. The CDR3 sequence holds 13 residues, the cysteine and phenylalanine included. Of the read, only the CDR3 DNA is kept; its 39 bases are in frame from base 1. Sequences SGHDN (CDR1) and FVKESK (CDR2) are obtained from the germline V gene. For this clonotype: The antigen it binds to is not known. There are no base qualities to consult, and no much larger clone falls within one base.

Points the paper makes about the study in general: The TCR sequencing and HLA analysis was acknowledged to have included a relatively small number of individuals. The CD4+ T cell repertoire of patients with Susac syndrome showed no detectable clonal expansion.

Source material: CD4+ T cells from PBMCs. This receptor chain uses TRBV14 and TRBJ1-2, with the D gene call left open. This clonotype was sampled from a human donor with Susac syndrome. The base sequence is TGTGCCAGCAGCCAAGATCTCGGGTTCGGCTACACCTTC. The translation is CASSQDLGFGYTF.